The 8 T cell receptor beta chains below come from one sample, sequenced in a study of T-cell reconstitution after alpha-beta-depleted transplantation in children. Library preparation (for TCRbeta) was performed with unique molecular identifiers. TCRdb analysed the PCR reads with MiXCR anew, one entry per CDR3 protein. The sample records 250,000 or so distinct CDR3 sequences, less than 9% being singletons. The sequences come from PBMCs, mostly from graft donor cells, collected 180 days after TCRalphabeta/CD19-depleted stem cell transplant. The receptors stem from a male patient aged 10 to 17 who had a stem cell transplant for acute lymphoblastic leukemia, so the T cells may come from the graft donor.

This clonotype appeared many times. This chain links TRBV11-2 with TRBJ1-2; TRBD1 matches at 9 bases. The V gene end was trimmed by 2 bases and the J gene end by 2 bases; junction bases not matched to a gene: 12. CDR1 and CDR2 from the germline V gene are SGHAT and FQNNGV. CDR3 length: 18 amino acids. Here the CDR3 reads CASSLRIGTGTSNYGYTF. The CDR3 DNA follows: TGTGCCAGCAGCTTAAGGATTGGGACAGGGACCTCAAACTATGGCTACACCTTC.

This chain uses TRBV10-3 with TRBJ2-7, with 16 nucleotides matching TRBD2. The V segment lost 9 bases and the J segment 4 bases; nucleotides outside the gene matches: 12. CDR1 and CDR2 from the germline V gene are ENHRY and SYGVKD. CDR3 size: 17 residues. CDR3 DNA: TGTGCCATAGGGACTAGCGGGAGGGCCATGCAACTATACGAGCAGTACTTC. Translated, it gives CAIGTSGRAMQLYEQYF.

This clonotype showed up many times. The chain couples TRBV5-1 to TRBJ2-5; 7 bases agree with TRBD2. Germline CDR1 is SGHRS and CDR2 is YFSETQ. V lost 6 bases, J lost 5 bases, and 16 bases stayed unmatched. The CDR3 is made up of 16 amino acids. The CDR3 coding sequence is TGCGCCAGCAAAGGTGGAGCGGGGAGGCTGGTGGAGACCCAGTACTTC. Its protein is CASKGGAGRLVETQYF.

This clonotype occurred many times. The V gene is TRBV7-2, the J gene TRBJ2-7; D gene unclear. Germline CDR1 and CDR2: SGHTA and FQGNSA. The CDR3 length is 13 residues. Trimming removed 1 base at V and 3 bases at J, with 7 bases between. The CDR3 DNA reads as TGTGCCAGCAGCTTAGTCTACAACTACGAGCAGTACTTC. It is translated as CASSLVYNYEQYF.

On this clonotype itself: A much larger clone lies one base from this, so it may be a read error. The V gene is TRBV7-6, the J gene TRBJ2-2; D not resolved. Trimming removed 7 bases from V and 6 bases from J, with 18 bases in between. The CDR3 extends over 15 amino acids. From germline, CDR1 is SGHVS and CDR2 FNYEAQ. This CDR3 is CASTTLSAYSGELFF. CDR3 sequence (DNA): TGTGCCAGCACCACCCTCAGTGCTTACTCCGGGGAGCTGTTTTTT.

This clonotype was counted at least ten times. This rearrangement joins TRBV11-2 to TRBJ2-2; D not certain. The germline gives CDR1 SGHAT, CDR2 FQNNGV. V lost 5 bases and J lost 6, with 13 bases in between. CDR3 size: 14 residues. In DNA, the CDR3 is TGTGCCAGCAGCACGGACCTCGTGTCCGGGGAGCTGTTTTTT. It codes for CASSTDLVSGELFF. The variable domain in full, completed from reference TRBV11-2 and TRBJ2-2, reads EAGVAQSPRYKIIEKRQSVAFWCNPISGHATLYWYQQILGQGPKLLIQFQNNGVVDDSQLPKDRFSAERLKGVDSTLKIQPAKLEDSAVYLCASSTDLVSGELFFGEGSRLTVL.

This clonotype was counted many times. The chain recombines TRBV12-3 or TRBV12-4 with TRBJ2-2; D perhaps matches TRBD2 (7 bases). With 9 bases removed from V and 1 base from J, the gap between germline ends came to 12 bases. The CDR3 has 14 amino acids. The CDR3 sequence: CASGEGVNTGELFF. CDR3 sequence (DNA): TGTGCCAGTGGGGAGGGGGTGAACACCGGGGAGCTGTTTTTT.

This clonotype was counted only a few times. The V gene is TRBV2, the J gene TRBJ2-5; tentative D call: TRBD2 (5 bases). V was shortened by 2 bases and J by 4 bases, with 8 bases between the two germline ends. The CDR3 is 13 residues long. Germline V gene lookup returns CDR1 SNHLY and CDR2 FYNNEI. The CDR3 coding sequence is TGTGCCAGCAGTGAACGTCGGGGAGAGACCCAGTACTTC. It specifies CASSERRGETQYF. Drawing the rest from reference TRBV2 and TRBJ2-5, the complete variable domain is EPEVTQTPSHQVTQMGQEVILRCVPISNHLYFYWYRQILGQKVEFLVSFYNNEISEKSEIFDDQFSVERPDGSNFTLKIRSTKLEDSAMYFCASSERRGETQYFGPGTRLLVL.